A selection of T cell receptor beta chains follows, all from one sample in a study of OX40 agonist ivuxolimab in advanced cancers. The table came from immunoSEQ multiplex PCR; TCRdb's copy has only in-frame clones and leaves some out. The sample yields around 66,000 clones, approximately 90% seen once. The sample in question was CD4+ or CD8+ T cells sorted from blood, obtained in a trial of the OX40 agonist ivuxolimab. The receptors were gathered from an adult with an advanced solid tumor such as melanoma, head and neck, liver or kidney cancer. The CDR3 runs from the conserved cysteine through the conserved F or W. The D gene is left open where the match is weak. Clone size is not always given. Where it is, it says once, few, many or a class for expanded clones.

TRBV6-6	.	once	TRBJ1-3	CASSSQYSGNTIYF	TGTGCCAGCAGTTCCCAGTACTCTGGAAACACCATATATTTT
TRBV23-1	TRBD1	once	TRBJ1-1	CASSRFRTGVFMNTEAFF	TGCGCCAGCAGCCGCTTCCGGACAGGGGTCTTCATGAACACTGAAGCTTTCTTT
TRBV2	TRBD2	.	TRBJ2-3	CASSGLAGVDTQYF	TGTGCCAGCAGTGGCCTAGCGGGGGTGGATACGCAGTATTTT
TRBV5-4	TRBD1	.	TRBJ1-4	CASSPGTGGLEKLFF	TGTGCCAGCAGCCCCGGGACAGGGGGCCTGGAAAAACTGTTTTTT
TRBV19	.	once	TRBJ1-5	CASTQIGGDNQPQHF	TGTGCCAGTACCCAAATTGGGGGAGACAATCAGCCCCAGCATTTT
TRBV19	TRBD1	.	TRBJ1-5	CASSSLGQGFYQPQHF	TGTGCCAGTAGTAGCTTGGGACAGGGGTTCTATCAGCCCCAGCATTTT
TRBV1	.	.	TRBJ2-2	CTSSRSGHGTGELFF	TGCACCAGCAGCCGGTCGGGACACGGCACCGGGGAGCTGTTTTTT
TRBV6-5	TRBD2	few	TRBJ2-7	CATLGGLTYEQYF	TGTGCCACCCTGGGAGGGCTGACCTACGAGCAGTACTTC
TRBV5-1	TRBD1	.	TRBJ1-2	CASSPGPGQTYGYTF	TGCGCCAGCAGCCCGGGACCGGGACAGACCTATGGCTACACCTTC
TRBV11-3	TRBD2	.	TRBJ2-3	CASSPGDGRAEDTQYF	TGTGCCAGCAGCCCGGGGGACGGGAGGGCGGAAGATACGCAGTATTTT
TRBV29-1	.	.	TRBJ1-2	CSVDGGLGQRLNYGYTF	TGCAGCGTTGATGGGGGTTTAGGACAGCGGCTTAACTATGGCTACACCTTC
TRBV19	.	.	TRBJ2-3	CASSSRQEATDTQYF	TGTGCCAGTAGTTCTAGACAGGAGGCAACAGATACGCAGTATTTT
TRBV11-2	TRBD2	.	TRBJ2-3	CASSFLAGEDTQYF	TGTGCCAGCAGCTTCCTAGCGGGGGAAGATACGCAGTATTTT
TRBV10-1	.	few	TRBJ1-1	CASSLDGEAFF	TGCGCCAGCAGCTTAGACGGAGAAGCTTTCTTT
TRBV4-2	TRBD2	once	TRBJ2-1	CASSQDLAGGRNEQFF	TGTGCCAGCAGCCAAGATCTAGCGGGGGGTCGTAATGAGCAGTTCTTC
TRBV5-8	TRBD2	.	TRBJ2-1	CASRLLAGGHNEQFF	TGTGCCAGCAGACTACTAGCGGGGGGTCACAATGAGCAGTTCTTC
TRBV10-3	.	.	TRBJ2-2	CAIIRTGKSGNTGELFF	TGTGCCATCATTAGGACCGGCAAAAGTGGGAACACCGGGGAGCTGTTTTTT
TRBV28	.	.	TRBJ2-7	CASSQEAAGSSYEQYF	TGTGCCAGCAGCCAGGAGGCTGCTGGGAGCTCCTACGAGCAGTACTTC
TRBV7-9	.	.	TRBJ1-1	CASRPDGNTEAFF	TGTGCCAGCAGGCCCGACGGTAACACTGAAGCTTTCTTT
TRBV9	.	.	TRBJ2-6	CASSVVEGAPGANVLTF	TGTGCCAGCAGCGTAGTGGAGGGGGCGCCTGGGGCCAACGTCCTGACTTTC
TRBV2	.	.	TRBJ2-7	CASREQGIGEQYF	TGTGCCAGCAGAGAACAGGGTATAGGCGAGCAGTACTTC
TRBV11-2	TRBD1	few	TRBJ2-7	CASSLLDRDRYF	TGTGCCAGCAGCTTATTAGACAGGGATCGGTACTTC
TRBV11-2	.	.	TRBJ1-1	CASTLGPGRNTEAFF	TGTGCCAGCACCTTGGGGCCGGGTAGGAACACTGAAGCTTTCTTT
TRBV28	.	.	TRBJ2-3	CASRRRDTQYF	TGTGCCAGCAGACGTAGAGATACGCAGTATTTT
TRBV28	TRBD1	.	TRBJ1-5	CASNLGQGDQPQHF	TGTGCCAGCAACCTGGGACAGGGCGATCAGCCCCAGCATTTT
TRBV6-5	TRBD1	.	TRBJ2-4	CASSYSLPGQGNIQYF	TGTGCCAGCAGTTACTCGCTACCGGGACAGGGAAACATTCAGTACTTC
TRBV29-1	.	.	TRBJ2-7	CSVRETGSHEQYF	TGCAGCGTCAGAGAAACAGGGAGTCACGAGCAGTACTTC